This record looks at one T cell receptor beta chain sequence and its context. Its target is not known. This entry comes from a study of cytomegalovirus exposure and HLA in healthy donors. The PCR made use of 60 Vbeta and 13 Jbeta primers. The protocol was immunoSEQ multiplex PCR, while the TCRdb copy is restricted to in-frame clones and leaves out a portion. The sample lists 200,000 to 300,000 clones, 81% occurring once. Study-wide results and caveats: While the bulk of TCR sequences proved rare, some public TCRs turned up in many donors. In vitro assays verified that three CMV-associated chains recognized CMV antigens specifically. In a later analysis, a genetic analysis reported fewer productive-TCR N-insertions in an Asian-associated ancestry cluster than the cohort average.

Germline loops: CDR1 MNHEY, CDR2 SVGAGI. The CDR3 loop spans 15 amino acids. The sequencing input was PBMCs. V is TRBV6-5 and J is TRBJ2-5, with TRBD2 matching over 7 bases. The J call may be incorrect, as the DNA end agrees better with TRBJ2-7. The receptor comes from a woman in her sixties in good health and CMV-seropositive. The CDR3 sequence: CASSYSKLARYEQYF. In nucleotides, the CDR3 is TGTGCCAGCAGTTACTCGAAACTAGCGCGATACGAGCAGTACTTC.